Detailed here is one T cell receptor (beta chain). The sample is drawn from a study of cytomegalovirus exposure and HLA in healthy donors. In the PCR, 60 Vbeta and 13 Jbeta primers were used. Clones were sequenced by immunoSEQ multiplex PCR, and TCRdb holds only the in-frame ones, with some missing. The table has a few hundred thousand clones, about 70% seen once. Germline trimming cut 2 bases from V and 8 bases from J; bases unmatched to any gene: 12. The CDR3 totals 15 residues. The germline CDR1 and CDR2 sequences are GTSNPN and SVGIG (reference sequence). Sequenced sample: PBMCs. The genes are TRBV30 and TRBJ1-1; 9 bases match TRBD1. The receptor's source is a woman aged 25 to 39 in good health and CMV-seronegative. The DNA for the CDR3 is TGTGCCTGGAGTTCGTGGACAGGGGCTGCCCGAGAAGCTTTCTTT. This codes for CAWSSWTGAAREAFF.